The following is a T cell receptor beta chain sequence with its context. The data were produced by immunoSEQ multiplex PCR, yet TCRdb's version contains in-frame clones alone and is incomplete. This sample has some 47,000 clones, with approximately 96% found just once. The data were obtained in a study of T cell changes during pregnancy in multiple sclerosis. CDR3 length: 16 residues. V lost 1 base and J lost 1; bases outside the gene matches: 2. CDR1 MGHRA and CDR2 YSYEKL come from the germline V gene. The chain is built from TRBV4-1 and TRBJ1-3; 9 nucleotides align to TRBD1. The sample in question was peripheral blood, obtained in the second trimester of pregnancy. The receptor was derived from a female donor with multiple sclerosis, enrolled in a pregnancy study. The CDR3 is CASSQGDRVSGNTIYF. The CDR3 DNA reads TGCGCCAGCAGCCAAGGGGACAGGGTATCTGGAAACACCATATATTTT.